A single sample gave rise to the 10 T cell receptor beta chains below, sequenced in a study of T cells after yellow fever vaccination. Using its own MiXCR run on the 5' RACE reads, TCRdb lists one record per CDR3 protein. The data hold about 630,000 distinct CDR3 sequences, with roughly 12% observed a single time. Material: PBMCs, obtained on the day of the yellow fever booster vaccination. These receptors originate from a man aged 30 to 45 who received the YFV17D yellow fever vaccine.

This clonotype was seen many times. Its ends do not fully match the called genes, so a read error is possible. As DNA, the CDR3 is TGTGCCAGCAGGCTGGGCTCCGACAATGAGCAGTTCTTC. Translation gives CASRLGSDNEQFF. V gene TRBV7-9 combines with J gene TRBJ2-1; D gene unclear. The CDR3 extends over 13 amino acids. Germline CDR1 is SEHNR and CDR2 is FQNEAQ (reference sequence).

In this sample, this clonotype turned up a few times. The chain uses TRBV5-1 and TRBJ2-1, with 10 positions matching TRBD2. Germline values: CDR1 SGHRS, CDR2 YFSETQ. The CDR3 covers 16 residues. V trimming: 4 bases; J trimming: 1 base; junction bases outside the gene matches: 5. The CDR3, as DNA: TGCGCCAGCAGCCTTATGACTAGCGGGTCCTACAATGAGCAGTTCTTC. Its protein product is CASSLMTSGSYNEQFF.

This clonotype was found a few times. A read error may produce the germline difference seen at one junction end. The chain carries TRBV6-2 or TRBV6-3 and TRBJ2-1, with TRBD2 identical over 7 bases. Germline V gene lookup returns CDR1 MNHEY and CDR2 SVGEGT. This CDR3 contains 15 residues. The CDR3 sequence is CASSNSGGPYNEQFF. CDR3 DNA: TGTGCCAGCAGTAACTCGGGAGGACCCTACAATGAGCAGTTCTTC.

The sample holds a few counts of this clonotype. This chain uses TRBV28 with TRBJ2-1, with a tentative D call TRBD2 (5 bases). There are 14 residues in the CDR3. From germline, CDR1 is MDHEN and CDR2 SYDVKM. V gave up 7 bases and J gave up 4 bases, with 14 bases separating them. CDR3 sequence (DNA): TGTGCCAGCACCCACGGGATCGAGTACAATGAGCAGTTCTTC. Translated: CASTHGIEYNEQFF.

This clonotype was found a few times. The gene calls are TRBV27 and TRBJ2-1; D possibly matches TRBD1 or TRBD2 (5 bases each). CDR1 and CDR2 from the germline V gene are MNHEY and SMNVEV (reference sequence). CDR3 length equals 11 residues. V lost 8 bases and J lost 16, with 18 bases in between. The CDR3: CASGGPYSHFF. As DNA, the CDR3 is TGTGCCAGCGGGGGACCTTACAGTCATTTCTTC.

The rearrangement joins TRBV10-1 to TRBJ2-3, with no clear D. The CDR3 is 13 residues long. CDR1 is WNHNN and CDR2 is SYGVQD in the germline V gene (reference sequence). V was cut by 4 bases and J by 2 bases, with 7 bases left in between. Written as DNA, the CDR3 is TGCGCCAGCAGTGCACCCGACACAGATACGCAGTATTTT. Its translation: CASSAPDTDTQYF.

V is TRBV24-1 and J is TRBJ2-1; 7 bases align to TRBD2. The CDR3 runs to 15 residues. CDR1 is KGHDR, CDR2 SFDVKD, per germline. V trimming: 4 bases; J trimming: 7 bases; junction bases outside the gene matches: 9. CDR3 in DNA: TGTGCCACCAGTGACCCCGGGACTAACACAAATGAGCAGTTCTTC. Translated, it gives CATSDPGTNTNEQFF.

V and J are TRBV30 and TRBJ1-5, with D hard to call. Deletions cut 1 base from V and 1 base from J, with 5 bases between. CDR3 size: 13 residues. Germline assignment: CDR1 GTSNPN and CDR2 SVGIG (reference sequence). The CDR3 protein is CAWSAESNQPQHF. CDR3 bases: TGTGCCTGGAGTGCTGAGAGCAATCAGCCCCAGCATTTT.

This clonotype was picked up a small number of times. The chain combines TRBV7-9 with TRBJ2-6, with TRBD1 as a possible D gene (5 bases). Per germline, CDR1 SEHNR and CDR2 FQNEAQ (reference sequence). Trimming removed 1 base from V and 0 bases from J, with 10 bases in between. The length of the CDR3 is 17 residues. CDR3 protein: CASSLGNTGSGANVLTF. CDR3 bases: TGTGCCAGCAGCTTAGGCAACACAGGCTCTGGGGCCAACGTCCTGACTTTC. Filled out from reference TRBV7-9 and TRBJ2-6, the complete variable domain reads DTGVSQNPRHKITKRGQNVTFRCDPISEHNRLYWYRQTLGQGPEFLTYFQNEAQLEKSRLLSDRFSAERPKGSFSTLEIQRTEQGDSAMYLCASSLGNTGSGANVLTFGAGSRLTVL.

The rearrangement links TRBV6-1 to TRBJ2-2, with TRBD2 matching 9 bases. V lost 6 bases and J lost 2; bases outside the gene matches: 7. Per the germline V gene, CDR1 is MNHNS and CDR2 is SASEGT. The CDR3 sequence is 16 residues long. CDR3: CASRALAGVNTGELFF. In DNA form, the CDR3 reads TGTGCCAGCAGAGCGTTAGCGGGAGTTAACACCGGGGAGCTGTTTTTT.